This entry lists 19 T cell receptor beta chains sequenced from one sample in a study of cytomegalovirus exposure and HLA in healthy donors. 60 Vbeta and 13 Jbeta primers were used in PCR. TCRdb keeps only in-frame clones here, not all; method: immunoSEQ multiplex PCR. The sample carries some 70,000 clones, around 82% recorded once. The specimen sequenced was PBMCs. All receptors come from a man younger than 35 in good health and CMV-seronegative.

The genes are TRBV27 and TRBJ1-1; 8 nucleotides align to TRBD1. The CDR3 covers 17 residues. V lost 6 bases to trimming and J lost 4 bases; unmatched junction nucleotides: 16. CDR1 is MNHEY, CDR2 SMNVEV, per germline (reference sequence). Here the CDR3 DNA reads TGTGCCAGCAGCCCAAGGTGGACCAGACAGGGGCCCACTGAAGCTTTCTTT. Its translation is CASSPRWTRQGPTEAFF.

The chain recombines TRBV19 with TRBJ1-2, with D perhaps matching TRBD1 (6 bases). V dropped 0 bases and J dropped 7 bases, with 12 bases sitting between them. The CDR3 extends over 14 amino acids. Germline loops: CDR1 LNHDA, CDR2 SQIVND (reference sequence). The CDR3 spells CASSIEGATGGYTF. Here the CDR3 DNA reads TGTGCCAGTAGTATAGAGGGGGCTACGGGTGGCTACACCTTC.

This clone was picked up one time. The gene calls are TRBV28 and TRBJ1-5, with D possibly TRBD1 on 5 matching bases. Between the trimmed V and J ends, which lost 6 bases and 1 base, there was a span of 16 bases. The CDR3 is 16 residues long. Germline assignment: CDR1 MDHEN and CDR2 SYDVKM. DNA for the CDR3: TGTGCCAGCAGACTAACCCAGGGTCTGAGCAATCAGCCCCAGCATTTT. Its translation is CASRLTQGLSNQPQHF.

The J gene is TRBJ2-7, the V gene TRBV5-5; D call uncertain. V was clipped by 0 bases and J by 4 bases, with 14 bases between them. Germline values: CDR1 SGHKS, CDR2 YYEKEE (reference sequence). CDR3 size: 15 residues. The CDR3 DNA reads TGTGCCAGCAGCTTGGACGGCGTTGACACATACGAGCAGTACTTC. Translating it yields CASSLDGVDTYEQYF.

This sequence joins TRBV7-6 and TRBJ1-4, with TRBD1 matching 8 bases. The V gene's germline CDR1 is SGHVS and CDR2 FNYEAQ. This CDR3 comprises 15 residues. V shed 2 bases, J shed 6 bases, and the junction held 5 bases outside the gene matches. CDR3 loop: CASSLFADRDEKLFF. The DNA of the CDR3 is TGTGCCAGCAGCTTATTCGCGGACAGGGATGAAAAACTGTTTTTT.

This chain joins TRBV2 and TRBJ1-2, with a possible D match to TRBD1 (5 bases). Germline V gives CDR1 SNHLY, CDR2 FYNNEI. V was cut by 5 bases and J by 0 bases, with 19 bases left in between. This CDR3 is built from 17 residues. As DNA, the CDR3 is TGTGCCAGCAGTCGCTTATTTTTACAGGAAGCTAACTATGGCTACACCTTC. Amino acids: CASSRLFLQEANYGYTF.

This chain uses TRBV25-1 with TRBJ1-2; D is possibly TRBD1 (5 bases). V gave up 5 bases and J gave up 4 bases, with 20 bases separating them. Germline CDR1 reads MGHDK; CDR2 reads SYGVNS. The CDR3 covers 16 residues. CDR3 bases: TGTGCCAGCAGTCCTTCCCGGGGGGGAGGGGCCTATGGCTACACCTTC. Translating gives CASSPSRGGGAYGYTF.

The V and J genes are TRBV4-3 and TRBJ1-2; 7 positions match TRBD1. Trimming at V came to 0 bases and at J to 2 bases, leaving 6 bases not matched to a gene. This CDR3 comprises 16 residues. The germline V gene has CDR1 LGHNA and CDR2 YSLEER. As DNA, the CDR3 is TGCGCCAGCAGCCAAGAGAGGGCACAGGGGAACTATGGCTACACCTTC. Translated, it gives CASSQERAQGNYGYTF.

This clone came up once. The CDR3 region is CASSRDRASVGELFF. The DNA for the CDR3 is TGCGCCAGCAGCCGTGACAGGGCCTCCGTCGGGGAGCTGTTTTTT. The chain uses TRBV5-1 and TRBJ2-2, with TRBD1 matching 7 bases. Germline CDR1 reads SGHRS; CDR2 reads YFSETQ. Trimming at V came to 4 bases and at J to 7 bases, leaving 10 bases not matched to a gene. CDR3 length: 15 amino acids.

The rearrangement joins TRBV7-2 to TRBJ2-1; D ambiguous. The V and J ends lost 8 bases and 0 bases respectively, with 11 bases between them. Germline V gene data show CDR1 as SGHTA and CDR2 as FQGNSA. The CDR3 extends over 14 amino acids. The CDR3 sequence is CASQKPGSYNEQFF. Written as DNA, the CDR3 is TGTGCCAGCCAAAAACCCGGCTCCTACAATGAGCAGTTCTTC.

The gene calls are TRBV13 and TRBJ1-1; 7 bases are a match to TRBD1. Germline V gene data show CDR1 as PRHDT and CDR2 as FYEKMQ (reference sequence). Germline trimming cut 7 bases from V and 6 bases from J; bases unmatched to any gene: 8. CDR3 size: 13 residues. The CDR3 coding sequence is TGTGCCAGCATTGGCCCGACAGGGTCTGAAGCTTTCTTT. Encoded protein: CASIGPTGSEAFF.

This chain connects TRBV4-1 to TRBJ1-5; D is ambiguous. The CDR3 has 15 amino acids. Germline V gene data show CDR1 as MGHRA and CDR2 as YSYEKL. V lost 4 bases and J 4 bases, leaving 14 bases between the germline ends. The CDR3 protein is CASSPRIVLNQPQHF. The CDR3 region has the DNA TGCGCCAGCAGCCCACGAATAGTTTTAAATCAGCCCCAGCATTTT.

The V and J genes are TRBV5-5 and TRBJ1-6; the D gene is possibly TRBD1 (5 bases). Between the trimmed V and J ends, which lost 4 bases and 11 bases, there was a span of 16 bases. Germline V gene lookup returns CDR1 SGHKS and CDR2 YYEKEE (reference sequence). The CDR3 is 14 amino acids. For the CDR3, the DNA is TGTGCCAGCAGCACTTACAACGGGGGAGCACCCCTCCACTTT. Protein product: CASSTYNGGAPLHF.

This sequence joins TRBV7-2 and TRBJ2-7, with D possibly being TRBD1 (6 bases). This CDR3 has 14 amino acids. V lost 1 base to trimming and J lost 2 bases, with 9 bases between them. The V gene's germline CDR1 is SGHTA and CDR2 FQGNSA. CDR3 DNA sequence: TGTGCCAGCAGCTTAGGGACAGCGGCCTACGAGCAGTACTTC. It codes for CASSLGTAAYEQYF.

The V gene is TRBV9, the J gene TRBJ1-1, with D perhaps matching TRBD1 (5 bases). V lost 6 bases and J 3 bases, leaving 15 bases between the germline ends. This CDR3 has 14 amino acids. Germline CDR1 reads SGDLS; CDR2 reads YYNGEE. CDR3 amino acids: CASTLGGLDTEAFF. The CDR3 DNA sequence: TGTGCCAGCACTTTGGGGGGGTTGGACACTGAAGCTTTCTTT.

The chain recombines TRBV29-1 with TRBJ2-7, with 8 bases that match TRBD1. J gave up 0 bases and V 4 bases, and 5 bases lay outside the gene matches. The CDR3 runs 14 residues. Germline V CDR1 and CDR2: SQVTM, ANQGSEA. CDR3 sequence (DNA): TGCAGCGTTGGGACAGGGCCCTTCTCCTACGAGCAGTACTTC. Amino acid sequence: CSVGTGPFSYEQYF.

The chain recombines TRBV14 with TRBJ2-3, with D maybe TRBD2 (6 bases). CDR3 length: 16 residues. V was pared by 2 bases and J by 2 bases, with 14 bases between. CDR1 and CDR2 (germline): SGHDN, FVKESK. CDR3 sequence: CASSQTRDFYTDTQYF. The CDR3 region has the DNA TGTGCCAGCAGCCAAACCAGGGACTTTTACACAGATACGCAGTATTTT. Supplemented by reference TRBV14 and TRBJ2-3, the full variable domain reads EAGVTQFPSHSVIEKGQTVTLRCDPISGHDNLYWYRRVMGKEIKFLLHFVKESKQDESGMPNNRFLAERTGGTYSTLKVQPAELEDSGVYFCASSQTRDFYTDTQYFGPGTRLTVL.

This chain connects TRBV10-3 to TRBJ1-2; no clear D gene. Germline assignment: CDR1 ENHRY and CDR2 SYGVKD. The CDR3 length is 14 residues. Trimming took off 3 bases at V and 6 bases at J, with 14 bases between the two ends. The CDR3 DNA sequence: TGTGCCATCAGTGATTTGTCAGGTCGAGATGGCTACACCTTC. It yields the protein CAISDLSGRDGYTF.

The table lists this clone with a few counts. J is TRBJ2-7 and V is TRBV4-1; D gene uncertain. Trimming pared 1 base from V and 4 bases from J, leaving 5 bases between. Germline V gene data show CDR1 as MGHRA and CDR2 as YSYEKL. The CDR3 totals 12 residues. CDR3 sequence reads: CASSQVAYEQYF. CDR3 nucleotides: TGCGCCAGCAGCCAAGTAGCATACGAGCAGTACTTC.